These 15 T cell receptor beta chains were sequenced from one sample in a study of a mutant IDH1 vaccine in newly diagnosed glioma. Time point indicated: week 47, end of study. Every single dose of the vaccine, 300 ug of mutant IDH1 20-mer peptide, came with topical imiquimod. No antigen has been assigned to these receptors. Produced via immunoSEQ multiplex PCR; TCRdb's table is partial and in-frame only. The table records roughly 86,000 clones, roughly four fifths of them present only once. Sequenced material: PBMCs, taken from a glioma patient whose treatment included an IDH1 peptide vaccine. These receptors came from a man between 35 and 55 years old with glioma.

This rearrangement joins TRBV10-3 to TRBJ2-1; 8 bases agree with TRBD2. CDR3 length: 13 residues. V gave up 9 bases and J gave up 5 bases; unmatched junction bases: 6. CDR1 and CDR2 from the germline V gene are ENHRY and SYGVKD. In DNA form, the CDR3 reads TGTGCCATTTCTACTAGCGGAAACAATGAGCAGTTCTTC. Its protein product is CAISTSGNNEQFF.

The V and J genes are TRBV5-1 and TRBJ2-3, with D uncertain. V lost 5 bases, J lost 4 bases, and 17 bases lay in between. The CDR3 length is 15 residues. CDR1 and CDR2 from the germline V gene are SGHRS and YFSETQ. For the CDR3, the DNA is TGCGCCAGCAGTTATTCGGCAGGTGGCGCAGATACGCAGTATTTT. Translating it yields CASSYSAGGADTQYF.

The V call is TRBV5-4, the J call TRBJ1-3; D unresolved. The V gene lost 0 bases and the J gene lost 0 bases, with 10 bases spanning the gap. CDR1 and CDR2 (germline): SGHNT, YYREEE (reference sequence). This CDR3 has 16 amino acids. The CDR3 DNA is TGTGCCAGCAGCTTGGGTGCGAGGCCCTCTGGAAACACCATATATTTT. This encodes CASSLGARPSGNTIYF.

This rearrangement joins TRBV6-5 to TRBJ2-7, with D unclear. The V end lost 2 bases, the J end lost 2 bases, and 13 bases lay between the germline ends. Germline V gene sequence: CDR1 MNHEY, CDR2 SVGAGI. The length of the CDR3 is 15 residues. CDR3 protein: CASSYTHLDPYEQYF. DNA for the CDR3: TGTGCCAGCAGTTACACTCACCTAGATCCCTACGAGCAGTACTTC.

This chain uses TRBV30 with TRBJ2-6; maybe TRBD2 (5 bases). The germline V gene has CDR1 GTSNPN and CDR2 SVGIG (reference sequence). Trimming pared 7 bases from V and 0 bases from J, leaving 10 bases between. This CDR3 contains 14 residues. The CDR3 coding sequence is TGTGCCTCCCTTCGGGGCTCTGGGGCCAACGTCCTGACTTTC. This translates into CASLRGSGANVLTF. The complete variable domain, with remaining parts taken from reference TRBV30 and TRBJ2-6, reads SQTIHQWPATLVQPVGSPLSLECTVEGTSNPNLYWYRQAAGRGLQLLFYSVGIGQISSEVPQNLSASRPQDRQFILSSKKLLLSDSGFYLCASLRGSGANVLTFGAGSRLTVL.

This chain joins TRBV28 and TRBJ2-4, with D possibly called TRBD1 or TRBD2 (5 bases each). CDR3 length equals 12 residues. V was trimmed by 7 bases and J by 7 bases, leaving 11 bases between them. Germline CDR1 reads MDHEN; CDR2 reads SYDVKM. Here the CDR3 DNA reads TGTGCCAGCACCCCCGAGGGGAACATTCAGTACTTC. Amino acid sequence: CASTPEGNIQYF.

The chain joins TRBV5-5 to TRBJ2-7; the D gene is possibly TRBD1 (5 bases). This CDR3 is 15 amino acids long. Looked up from germline, CDR1 is SGHKS and CDR2 is YYEKEE (reference sequence). V was clipped by 0 bases and J by 6 bases, with 16 bases between them. The CDR3 protein is CASSLVQGPSAEQYF. The CDR3 bases are TGTGCCAGCAGCTTGGTTCAGGGCCCCTCTGCCGAGCAGTACTTC. Looking up the rest from reference TRBV5-5 and TRBJ2-7 gives the full variable domain: DAGVTQSPTHLIKTRGQQVTLRCSPISGHKSVSWYQQVLGQGPQFIFQYYEKEERGRGNFPDRFSARQFPNYSSELNVNALLLGDSALYLCASSLVQGPSAEQYFGPGTRLTVT.

The V call is TRBV12-5, the J call TRBJ2-1; TRBD2 is a possible D gene (5 bases). Germline CDR1 reads LGHNT; CDR2 reads FRNRAP. The CDR3 loop spans 15 amino acids. The V gene lost 2 bases and the J gene lost 5 bases, with 13 bases spanning the gap. The CDR3 sequence: CASGLLGDGNNEQFF. Here the CDR3 DNA reads TGTGCTAGTGGTTTGCTCGGCGACGGGAACAATGAGCAGTTCTTC.

This clone showed up just a few times. The CDR3 here is CASSTGMNTEAFF. Written as DNA, the CDR3 is TGTGCCAGTAGTACAGGGATGAACACTGAAGCTTTCTTT. The rearrangement joins TRBV19 to TRBJ1-1; the D gene is possibly TRBD1 (5 bases). The CDR3 sequence is 13 residues long. The germline V and J ends were trimmed by 4 bases and 0 bases, with 6 bases remaining between them. Germline CDR1 is LNHDA and CDR2 is SQIVND (reference sequence). Complete variable domain (other parts from reference TRBV19 and TRBJ1-1): DGGITQSPKYLFRKEGQNVTLSCEQNLNHDAMYWYRQDPGQGLRLIYYSQIVNDFQKGDIAEGYSVSREKKESFPLTVTSAQKNPTAFYLCASSTGMNTEAFFGQGTRLTVV.

The CDR3 nucleotides are TGTGCCAGCAGTGAGACAGGGTCACACCGGGAGCTGTTTTTT. This sequence encodes CASSETGSHRELFF. This sequence joins TRBV6-5 and TRBJ2-2; 7 bases are a match to TRBD1. CDR1 is MNHEY, CDR2 SVGAGI, per germline. This CDR3 region has 14 residues. V lost 5 bases to trimming and J lost 9 bases; unmatched junction nucleotides: 9.

This chain uses TRBV6-5 with TRBJ2-7; no clear D. V gave up 4 bases and J gave up 2 bases, with 15 bases separating them. This CDR3 spans 15 amino acids. In germline, CDR1 is MNHEY, CDR2 SVGAGI. CDR3 in DNA: TGTGCCAGCAGTTCCCTCCTTGGACCTACCTACGAGCAGTACTTC. This sequence encodes CASSSLLGPTYEQYF.

The CDR3 DNA reads as TGTGCCAGTATGTATGGTTCGGCTAGCGGGGGAGATACGCAGTATTTT. Translated: CASMYGSASGGDTQYF. The V gene is TRBV19, the J gene TRBJ2-3; 10 nucleotides line up with TRBD2. The germline V gene has CDR1 LNHDA and CDR2 SQIVND (reference sequence). V lost 7 bases to trimming and J lost 5 bases; unmatched junction nucleotides: 12. There are 16 residues in the CDR3.

The table lists this clone with a count of one. This chain joins TRBV10-3 and TRBJ2-3; D uncertain. The CDR3 is 15 residues long. The V gene lost 4 bases and the J gene lost 0 bases, with 11 bases spanning the gap. Per germline, CDR1 ENHRY and CDR2 SYGVKD. CDR3 protein: CAISGSPQSTDTQYF. In nucleotides, the CDR3 is TGTGCCATCAGTGGCAGCCCTCAGAGCACAGATACGCAGTATTTT.

V and J are TRBV7-8 and TRBJ1-3; D may be TRBD1 (6 bases). V lost 6 bases to trimming and J lost 4 bases, with 13 bases between them. Germline V gene lookup returns CDR1 SGHVS and CDR2 FQNEAQ. This CDR3 has 14 residues. As DNA, the CDR3 is TGTGCCAGCAGGCAAACAGGGAGGGGAAACACCATATATTTT. Protein sequence: CASRQTGRGNTIYF.

The V call is TRBV19, the J call TRBJ2-5; TRBD2 matches at 9 bases. V shed 4 bases, J shed 5 bases, and the junction held 11 bases outside the gene matches. The CDR3 length is 16 residues. Germline V CDR1 and CDR2: LNHDA, SQIVND (reference sequence). The CDR3 is CASSTTTPGLAETQYF. The DNA of the CDR3 is TGTGCCAGTAGTACCACCACCCCTGGACTAGCGGAGACCCAGTACTTC. Using reference TRBV19 and TRBJ2-5 for the parts outside the CDR3, the full variable domain is DGGITQSPKYLFRKEGQNVTLSCEQNLNHDAMYWYRQDPGQGLRLIYYSQIVNDFQKGDIAEGYSVSREKKESFPLTVTSAQKNPTAFYLCASSTTTPGLAETQYFGPGTRLLVL.